A selection of T cell receptor beta chains follows, all from one sample in a study of blood T cell repertoires in COVID-19. Using immunoSEQ multiplex PCR, the repertoire was profiled, and TCRdb retains in-frame clones only, with some absent. The data hold 100,000 to 130,000 clones, with about four fifths observed a single time. Sequenced: peripheral blood. The source of these receptors is a woman aged 70-85 years with acute or convalescent COVID-19. The CDR3 runs from the conserved cysteine through the conserved F or W. Each record gives: clone size, V gene, J gene, D gene, CDR3 protein, CDR3 DNA. D genes are given only for firm matches. Rows may omit the clone size; those that give it use once, few, many or a size class.

clone_size: -; v_call: TRBV28; j_call: TRBJ1-6; d_call: -; cdr3_aa: CASRIRTENSPLHF; cdr3_nt: TGTGCCAGCAGGATTAGGACAGAAAATTCACCCCTCCACTTT
clone_size: -; v_call: TRBV28; j_call: TRBJ2-5; d_call: TRBD1; cdr3_aa: CASKPLDRAKEIQYF; cdr3_nt: TGTGCCAGCAAACCCCTGGACAGGGCTAAAGAGATCCAGTACTTC
clone_size: -; v_call: TRBV29-1; j_call: TRBJ2-3; d_call: TRBD1; cdr3_aa: CSVGDQGAGGDTQYF; cdr3_nt: TGCAGCGTCGGAGATCAGGGGGCTGGGGGAGATACGCAGTATTTT
clone_size: -; v_call: TRBV3-1/TRBV3-2; j_call: TRBJ2-4; d_call: TRBD1; cdr3_aa: CASSQEGTGKNIQYF; cdr3_nt: TGTGCCAGCAGCCAAGAGGGGACAGGCAAAAACATTCAGTACTTC
clone_size: -; v_call: TRBV5-1; j_call: TRBJ2-7; d_call: -; cdr3_aa: CASSRTGDYEQYF; cdr3_nt: TGCGCCAGCAGTAGGACCGGGGACTACGAGCAGTACTTC
clone_size: -; v_call: TRBV5-5; j_call: TRBJ2-1; d_call: TRBD2; cdr3_aa: CASSLRLAGEQFF; cdr3_nt: TGTGCCAGCAGCTTGCGACTAGCGGGTGAGCAGTTCTTC
clone_size: -; v_call: TRBV5-1; j_call: TRBJ2-3; d_call: TRBD2; cdr3_aa: CASSSGTSGRAWVDTQYF; cdr3_nt: TGCGCCAGCAGCTCCGGGACTAGCGGGAGGGCCTGGGTAGATACGCAGTATTTT
clone_size: -; v_call: TRBV7-3; j_call: TRBJ1-1; d_call: -; cdr3_aa: CASSMEAKRTEAFF; cdr3_nt: TGTGCCAGCAGCATGGAAGCTAAGAGGACTGAAGCTTTCTTT
clone_size: -; v_call: TRBV15; j_call: TRBJ2-7; d_call: -; cdr3_aa: CATSRDRTSYEQYF; cdr3_nt: TGTGCCACCAGCAGAGACAGGACTTCCTACGAGCAGTACTTC
clone_size: few; v_call: TRBV6-5; j_call: TRBJ2-7; d_call: TRBD1; cdr3_aa: CASRYGGTGLTYEQYF; cdr3_nt: TGTGCCAGCAGGTACGGAGGGACAGGGTTAACCTACGAGCAGTACTTC
clone_size: -; v_call: TRBV19; j_call: TRBJ2-2; d_call: -; cdr3_aa: CASSIDPGAANTGELFF; cdr3_nt: TGTGCCAGTAGTATAGATCCTGGGGCCGCGAACACCGGGGAGCTGTTTTTT
clone_size: -; v_call: TRBV5-1; j_call: TRBJ2-3; d_call: TRBD2; cdr3_aa: CASSLITGGTDTQYF; cdr3_nt: TGCGCCAGCAGCTTGATTACGGGAGGGACGGATACGCAGTATTTT
clone_size: -; v_call: TRBV6-5; j_call: TRBJ2-7; d_call: -; cdr3_aa: CASSTGGLLDEQYF; cdr3_nt: TGTGCCAGCAGTACAGGGGGACTACTAGACGAGCAGTACTTC
clone_size: -; v_call: TRBV24-1; j_call: TRBJ2-1; d_call: TRBD2; cdr3_aa: CATRPAGGPVNEQFF; cdr3_nt: TGTGCCACCAGGCCAGCGGGAGGGCCGGTCAATGAGCAGTTCTTC
clone_size: -; v_call: TRBV4-2; j_call: TRBJ2-3; d_call: TRBD1; cdr3_aa: CASSQLMTGKGTDTQYF; cdr3_nt: TGTGCCAGCAGCCAACTCATGACAGGGAAAGGGACAGATACGCAGTATTTT
clone_size: -; v_call: TRBV7-8; j_call: TRBJ1-3; d_call: -; cdr3_aa: CASSLDDHGNTIYF; cdr3_nt: TGTGCCAGCAGCTTAGACGATCACGGGAACACCATATATTTT
clone_size: once; v_call: TRBV28; j_call: TRBJ1-1; d_call: -; cdr3_aa: CASSPLPTQGFDTEAFF; cdr3_nt: TGTGCCAGCAGTCCTCTCCCCACACAGGGTTTCGACACTGAAGCTTTCTTT
clone_size: -; v_call: TRBV9; j_call: TRBJ1-5; d_call: -; cdr3_aa: CASSVGGRGDQPQHF; cdr3_nt: TGTGCCAGCAGCGTGGGGGGCCGGGGGGATCAGCCCCAGCATTTT
clone_size: once; v_call: TRBV7-2; j_call: TRBJ2-5; d_call: TRBD2; cdr3_aa: CASSSQVASGGETQYF; cdr3_nt: TGTGCCAGCAGCTCCCAGGTGGCTAGCGGGGGTGAGACCCAGTACTTC
clone_size: -; v_call: TRBV10-3; j_call: TRBJ1-5; d_call: -; cdr3_aa: CAISESRDSNQPQHF; cdr3_nt: TGTGCCATCAGTGAGTCGAGGGATAGCAATCAGCCCCAGCATTTT
clone_size: few; v_call: TRBV27; j_call: TRBJ1-2; d_call: TRBD1; cdr3_aa: CASSLSAGGGYGYTF; cdr3_nt: TGTGCCAGCAGTTTATCGGCAGGGGGCGGCTATGGCTACACCTTC
clone_size: -; v_call: TRBV10-3; j_call: TRBJ2-1; d_call: TRBD2; cdr3_aa: CAISDRTSGSSYNEQFF; cdr3_nt: TGTGCCATCAGTGACCGGACTAGCGGGAGTTCCTACAATGAGCAGTTCTTC